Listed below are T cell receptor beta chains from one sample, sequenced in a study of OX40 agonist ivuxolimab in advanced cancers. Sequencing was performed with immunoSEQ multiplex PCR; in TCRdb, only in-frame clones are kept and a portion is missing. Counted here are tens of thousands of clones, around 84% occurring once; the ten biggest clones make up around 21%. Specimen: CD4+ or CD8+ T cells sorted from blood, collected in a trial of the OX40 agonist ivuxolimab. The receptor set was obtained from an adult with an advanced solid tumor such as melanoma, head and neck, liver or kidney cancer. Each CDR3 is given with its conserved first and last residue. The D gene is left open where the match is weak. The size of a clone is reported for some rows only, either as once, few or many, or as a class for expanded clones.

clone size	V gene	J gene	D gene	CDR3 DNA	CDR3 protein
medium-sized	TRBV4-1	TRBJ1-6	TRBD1	TGCGCCAGCAGCCAAGAAACCGGGACAGGGGGTTCACCCCTCCACTTT	CASSQETGTGGSPLHF
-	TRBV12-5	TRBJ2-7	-	TGTGCTAGTGGGACGGGACCAAACTCTAACGAGCAGTACTTC	CASGTGPNSNEQYF
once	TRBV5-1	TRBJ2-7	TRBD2	TGCGCCAGCAGCGGTGGTCGTGCGGGAGATGTCTACGAGCAGTACTTC	CASSGGRAGDVYEQYF
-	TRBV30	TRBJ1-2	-	TGTGCCTGGAGCGAGCTGAGCTATGGCTACACCTTC	CAWSELSYGYTF
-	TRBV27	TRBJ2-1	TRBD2	TGTGCCAGCAGTTTATATAGCGGGAGGGGAGCGGATGAGCAGTTCTTC	CASSLYSGRGADEQFF
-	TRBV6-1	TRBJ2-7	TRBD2	TGTGCCAGCAAAGGACTAGCGGGAGAAGGCTACGAGCAGTACTTC	CASKGLAGEGYEQYF
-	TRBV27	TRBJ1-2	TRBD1	TGTGCCACGGGACAGGGGCCCCTCGGGTACACCTTC	CATGQGPLGYTF
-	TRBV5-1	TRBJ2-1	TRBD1	TGCGCCAGCAGCCCCTTTGGGACAGCGGACCTCAGCTCCTACAATGAGCAGTTCTTC	CASSPFGTADLSSYNEQFF
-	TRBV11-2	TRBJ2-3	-	TGTGCCAGCAGCTCCCGATCCCCCATCTCGCAGTATTTT	CASSSRSPISQYF
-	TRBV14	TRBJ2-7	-	TGTGCCAGCAGCCCCGGGACCAACTACGAGCAGTACTTC	CASSPGTNYEQYF
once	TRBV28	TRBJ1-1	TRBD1	TGTGCCAGCAGTACGGACAGGGGGCCGGTGAGCACTGAAGCTTTCTTT	CASSTDRGPVSTEAFF
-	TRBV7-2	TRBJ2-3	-	TGTGCCAGCAGCACGGACCTCACAGATACGCAGTATTTT	CASSTDLTDTQYF
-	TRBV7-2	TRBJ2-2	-	TGTGCCAGCAGCTTAGTTAATAACAACACCGGGGAGCTGTTTTTT	CASSLVNNNTGELFF
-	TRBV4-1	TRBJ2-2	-	TGCGCCAGCAGCGTCATCGCGAGCACCGGGGAGCTGTTTTTT	CASSVIASTGELFF
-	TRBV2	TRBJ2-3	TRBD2	TGTGCCAGCAGCCTTAACGGGGGGTTCGATACGCAGTATTTT	CASSLNGGFDTQYF
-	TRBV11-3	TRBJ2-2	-	TGTGCCAGCAGCCCCGGGACGACGGGAGGGGAGCTGTTTTTT	CASSPGTTGGELFF
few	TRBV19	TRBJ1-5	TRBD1	TGTGCCAGTAGCCCGTGGGACAGCAGCAATCAGCCCCAGCATTTT	CASSPWDSSNQPQHF
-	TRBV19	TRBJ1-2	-	TGTGCCAGTAGTGTGGGGTCTAATGGCTACACCTTC	CASSVGSNGYTF
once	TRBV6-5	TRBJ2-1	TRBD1	TGTGCCAGCACGGGACAGGGGGCCAATGAGCAGTTCTTC	CASTGQGANEQFF
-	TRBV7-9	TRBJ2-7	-	TGTGCCAGCAGCTTCTCACCCTACGAGCAGTACTTC	CASSFSPYEQYF
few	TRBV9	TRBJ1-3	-	TGTGCCAGCAGCGCCACCTCTGGAAACACCATATATTTT	CASSATSGNTIYF
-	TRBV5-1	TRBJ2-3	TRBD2	TGCGCCAGCAGCATGACTAGCGGCACAGATACGCAGTATTTT	CASSMTSGTDTQYF
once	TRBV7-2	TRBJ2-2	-	TGTGCCAGCAGCTTCCCCCTGGCCGGAACCGGGGAGCTGTTTTTT	CASSFPLAGTGELFF
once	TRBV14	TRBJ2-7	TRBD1	TGTGCCAGTCGGACAGGCTCTTCCTACGAGCAGTACTTC	CASRTGSSYEQYF
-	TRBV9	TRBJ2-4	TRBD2	TGTGCCAGCAGCTTAAAGGCGGGGGACATTCAGTACTTC	CASSLKAGDIQYF
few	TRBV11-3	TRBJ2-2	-	TGTGCCAGCAGCTTGAACCTGGGTAGGGGGTCAGCCGGGGAGCTGTTTTTT	CASSLNLGRGSAGELFF
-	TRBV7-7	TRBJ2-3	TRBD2	TGTGCCAGCAGTCCAATGGGAGGGGGCACAGATACGCAGTATTTT	CASSPMGGGTDTQYF
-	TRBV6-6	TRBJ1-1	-	TGTGCCAGCAGTTACCTCCGGACGGTGAACACTGAAGCTTTCTTT	CASSYLRTVNTEAFF